This entry features one T cell receptor beta chain sequence. Antigen unknown. This library used roughly 370 ng RNA and molecular barcoded adaptors spanning alpha/delta and beta/gamma chains. TCRdb re-called the reads with MiXCR, one entry per CDR3 protein. This table has some 130,000 distinct CDR3 sequences, about 12% appearing once. The record originates from a study of read filtering for tumor transcriptome and immune sequencing. Study outcomes and limitations: About 80% of IR-seq clonotypes had a single read, yet these held about 3.4% of reads. This fraction held mixed bone marrow immune cells after CD138-negative sorting. Dropping single-read clonotypes raised IR-seq and RNA-seq shared-clonotype correlation.

Trimming shortened V by 6 bases and J by 2 bases, and 13 bases separated the two germline ends. There are 14 residues in the CDR3. Germline V gene lookup returns CDR1 SNHLY and CDR2 FYNNEI. This chain links TRBV2 with TRBJ1-2, with D tentatively TRBD1 (6 bases). The sample comprised a population of CD138-negative cells sorted from bone marrow. The clonotype was recovered from a donor at least 40 years old with multiple myeloma. Written as DNA, the CDR3 is TGTGCCAGCAGATTAGTGCAGGGGAACTATGGCTACACCTTC. Translated: CASRLVQGNYGYTF.